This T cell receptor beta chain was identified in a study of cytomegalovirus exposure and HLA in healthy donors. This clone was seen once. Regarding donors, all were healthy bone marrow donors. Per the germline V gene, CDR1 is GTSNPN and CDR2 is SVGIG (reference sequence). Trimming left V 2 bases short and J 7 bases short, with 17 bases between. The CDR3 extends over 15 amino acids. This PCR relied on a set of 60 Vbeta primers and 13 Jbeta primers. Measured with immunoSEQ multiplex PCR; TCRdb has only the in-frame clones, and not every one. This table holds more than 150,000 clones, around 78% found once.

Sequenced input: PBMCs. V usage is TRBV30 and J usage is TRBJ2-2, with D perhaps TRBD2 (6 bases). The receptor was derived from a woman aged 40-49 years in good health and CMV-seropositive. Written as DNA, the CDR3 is TGTGCCTGGAGTCCGATCGGAGGGGCGGGCGGGGAGCTGTTTTTT. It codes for CAWSPIGGAGGELFF. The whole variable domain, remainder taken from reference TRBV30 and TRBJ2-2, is SQTIHQWPATLVQPVGSPLSLECTVEGTSNPNLYWYRQAAGRGLQLLFYSVGIGQISSEVPQNLSASRPQDRQFILSSKKLLLSDSGFYLCAWSPIGGAGGELFFGEGSRLTVL.